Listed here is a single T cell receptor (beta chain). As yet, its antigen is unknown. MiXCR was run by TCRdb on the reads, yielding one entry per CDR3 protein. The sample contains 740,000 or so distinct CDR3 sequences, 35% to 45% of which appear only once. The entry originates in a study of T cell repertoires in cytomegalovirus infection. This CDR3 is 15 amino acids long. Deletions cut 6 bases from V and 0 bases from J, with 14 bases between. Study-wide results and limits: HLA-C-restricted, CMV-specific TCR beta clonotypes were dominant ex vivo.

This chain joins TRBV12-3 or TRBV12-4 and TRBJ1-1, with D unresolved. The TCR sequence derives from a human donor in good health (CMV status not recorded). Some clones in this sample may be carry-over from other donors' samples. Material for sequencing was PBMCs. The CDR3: CASSPGVPMNTEAFF. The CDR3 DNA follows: TGTGCCAGCAGCCCTGGGGTCCCGATGAACACTGAAGCTTTCTTT.